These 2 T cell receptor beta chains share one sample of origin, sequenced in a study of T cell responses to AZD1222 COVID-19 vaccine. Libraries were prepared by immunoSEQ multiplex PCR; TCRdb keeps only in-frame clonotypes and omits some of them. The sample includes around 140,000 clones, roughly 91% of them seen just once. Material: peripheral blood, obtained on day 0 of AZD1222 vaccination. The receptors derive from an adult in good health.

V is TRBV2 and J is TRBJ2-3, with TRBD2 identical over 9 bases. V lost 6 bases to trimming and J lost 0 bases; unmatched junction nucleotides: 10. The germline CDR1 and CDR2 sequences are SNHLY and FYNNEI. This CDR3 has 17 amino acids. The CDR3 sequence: CASRGGLARLSTDTQYF. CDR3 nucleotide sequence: TGTGCCAGCAGGGGGGGACTAGCTAGACTTAGCACAGATACGCAGTATTTT.

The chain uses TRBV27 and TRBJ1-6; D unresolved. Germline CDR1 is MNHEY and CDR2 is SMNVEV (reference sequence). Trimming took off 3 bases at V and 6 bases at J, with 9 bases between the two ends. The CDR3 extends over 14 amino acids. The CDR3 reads CASSFGDRNSPLHF. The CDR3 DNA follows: TGTGCCAGCAGTTTTGGAGACCGTAATTCACCCCTCCACTTT.